This entry concerns a single T cell receptor (beta chain). The V gene's germline CDR1 is KGHDR and CDR2 SFDVKD. V gave up 8 bases and J gave up 3 bases, with 6 bases separating them. The CDR3 covers 12 residues. This sample was taken from a study of early T cells in non-severe SARS-CoV-2 infection. Individually, cDNA molecules had unique molecular identifiers attached to them. Via MiXCR, TCRdb re-called the 5' RACE reads, giving one row per CDR3 protein. The data hold 25,000 to 35,000 distinct CDR3 sequences, with 4% to 5.5% observed a single time. The TCR originated in an adult who was a healthcare worker with PCR-confirmed SARS-CoV-2 infection or an uninfected control (not recorded which). What was sequenced was whole blood. J is TRBJ2-2 and V is TRBV24-1; D not resolved. CDR3 nucleotide sequence: TGTGCCACCAAGAAGGACACCGGGGAGCTGTTTTTT. Its protein product is CATKKDTGELFF.